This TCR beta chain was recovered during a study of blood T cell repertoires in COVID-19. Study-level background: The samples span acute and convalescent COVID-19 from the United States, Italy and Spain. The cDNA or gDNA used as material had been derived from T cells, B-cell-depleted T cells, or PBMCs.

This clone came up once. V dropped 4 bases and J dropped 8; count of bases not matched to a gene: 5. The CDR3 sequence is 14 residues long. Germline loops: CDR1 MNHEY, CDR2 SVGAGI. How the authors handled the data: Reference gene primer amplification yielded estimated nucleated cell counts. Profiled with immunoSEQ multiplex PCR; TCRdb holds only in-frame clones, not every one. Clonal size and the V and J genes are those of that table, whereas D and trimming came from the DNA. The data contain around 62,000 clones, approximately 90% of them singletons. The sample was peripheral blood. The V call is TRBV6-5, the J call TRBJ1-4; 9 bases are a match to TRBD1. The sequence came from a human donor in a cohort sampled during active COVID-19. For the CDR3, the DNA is TGTGCCAGCAGTTCGGGACAGGGAAGAGAAAAACTGTTTTTT. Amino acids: CASSSGQGREKLFF.